One sample yielded the 16 T cell receptor beta chains listed below, sequenced in a study of OX40 agonist ivuxolimab in advanced cancers. Data came from immunoSEQ multiplex PCR; TCRdb stores just in-frame clones and leaves some out. The data hold fewer than 30,000 clones, with less than 80% observed a single time. Sample: CD4+ or CD8+ T cells sorted from blood, taken in a trial of the OX40 agonist ivuxolimab. The receptors originated from an adult with an advanced solid tumor such as melanoma, head and neck, liver or kidney cancer.

The chain carries TRBV9 and TRBJ1-3; D not resolved. Germline lookup yields CDR1 SGDLS and CDR2 YYNGEE. Trimming cost V 3 bases and J 0 bases, with 10 bases left between them. The CDR3 consists of 15 residues. The CDR3 DNA is TGTGCCAGCAGCGCCGGCGGTAACTCTGGAAACACCATATATTTT. Translation gives CASSAGGNSGNTIYF. Together with reference TRBV9 and TRBJ1-3, the CDR3 gives the full variable domain: DSGVTQTPKHLITATGQRVTLRCSPRSGDLSVYWYQQSLDQGLQFLIQYYNGEERAKGNILERFSAQQFPDLHSELNLSSLELGDSALYFCASSAGGNSGNTIYFGEGSWLTVV.

The V call is TRBV2, the J call TRBJ2-1, with a weak D call TRBD2 (6 bases). Germline V CDR1 and CDR2: SNHLY, FYNNEI. The CDR3 is 13 residues long. The V and J ends lost 6 bases and 6 bases respectively, with 12 bases between them. The CDR3 nucleotides read TGTGCCAGCAGCCCACCGACTAGCAATGAGCAGTTCTTC. This translates into CASSPPTSNEQFF. Full variable domain (rest looked up from reference TRBV2 and TRBJ2-1): EPEVTQTPSHQVTQMGQEVILRCVPISNHLYFYWYRQILGQKVEFLVSFYNNEISEKSEIFDDQFSVERPDGSNFTLKIRSTKLEDSAMYFCASSPPTSNEQFFGPGTRLTVL.

The V call is TRBV30, the J call TRBJ2-7; 10 bases are a match to TRBD2. The germline V gene encodes CDR1 GTSNPN and CDR2 SVGIG (reference sequence). This CDR3 region has 16 residues. The V segment lost 0 bases and the J segment 6 bases; nucleotides outside the gene matches: 11. The CDR3 loop is CAWSVRSIGLAVEQYF. DNA of the CDR3: TGTGCCTGGAGTGTACGGTCAATTGGACTAGCGGTCGAGCAGTACTTC.

V gene TRBV4-1 combines with J gene TRBJ1-5, with D possibly being TRBD1 (5 bases). Looked up from germline, CDR1 is MGHRA and CDR2 is YSYEKL. This CDR3 comprises 14 residues. Trimming removed 3 bases at V and 1 base at J, with 7 bases between. The CDR3 loop is CASSHRQSNQPQHF. As DNA, the CDR3 is TGCGCCAGCAGCCATAGACAGAGCAATCAGCCCCAGCATTTT.

CDR3 region: CASSSPYEQYF. In DNA, the CDR3 is TGTGCCAGCAGCTCCCCTTACGAGCAGTACTTC. The chain has TRBV7-9 and TRBJ2-7; D is unclear. CDR3 length: 11 amino acids. Trimming stripped 4 bases from V and 4 bases from J, with 5 bases between. Germline V gene sequence: CDR1 SEHNR, CDR2 FQNEAQ (reference sequence). Full variable domain (missing parts from reference TRBV7-9 and TRBJ2-7): DTGVSQNPRHKITKRGQNVTFRCDPISEHNRLYWYRQTLGQGPEFLTYFQNEAQLEKSRLLSDRFSAERPKGSFSTLEIQRTEQGDSAMYLCASSSPYEQYFGPGTRLTVT.

By frequency in the sample, this clone is medium-sized. The chain has TRBV27 and TRBJ2-2; a possible D gene is TRBD2 (5 bases). From germline, CDR1 is MNHEY and CDR2 SMNVEV (reference sequence). The CDR3 is 15 amino acids. V was clipped by 0 bases and J by 4 bases, with 9 bases between them. CDR3 region: CASSLSIRGTGELFF. The CDR3 bases are TGTGCCAGCAGTTTATCGATTCGGGGCACCGGGGAGCTGTTTTTT.

This clone showed up just a few times. CDR3 sequence reads: CASSDSGGVNYGYTF. The CDR3 bases are TGTGCCAGCAGCGACTCAGGGGGCGTCAACTATGGCTACACCTTC. The chain joins TRBV9 to TRBJ1-2; 8 bases align to TRBD1. The CDR3 is made up of 15 amino acids. Germline CDR1 and CDR2: SGDLS and YYNGEE. With 3 bases clipped from V and 2 bases from J, the junction kept 6 bases outside the gene matches.

This clone was seen only a few times. This chain links TRBV4-1 with TRBJ2-5; no reliable D call. The germline gives CDR1 MGHRA, CDR2 YSYEKL. This CDR3 has 15 amino acids. The V end was cut by 0 bases, the J end by 0 bases, with 8 bases between. The CDR3 DNA sequence: TGCGCCAGCAGCCAAGATCTTTACTACCAAGAGACCCAGTACTTC. It yields the protein CASSQDLYYQETQYF.

The chain is built from TRBV28 and TRBJ2-5; a possible D gene is TRBD2 (6 bases). The CDR3 sequence is 18 residues long. The germline V gene encodes CDR1 MDHEN and CDR2 SYDVKM. The V end lost 6 bases, the J end lost 5 bases, and 28 bases lay between the germline ends. CDR3 sequence reads: CASSPLLRDWASHETQYF. In DNA form, the CDR3 reads TGTGCCAGCAGCCCTTTACTCCGGGACTGGGCCTCCCATGAGACCCAGTACTTC.

As DNA, the CDR3 is TGTGCCAGCAGCCAAGCCTCTAGCTCCTACAATGAGCAGTTCTTC. It specifies CASSQASSSYNEQFF. The rearrangement joins TRBV14 to TRBJ2-1; D not certain. V was cut by 1 base and J by 0 bases, with 7 bases left in between. Germline CDR1 SGHDN, CDR2 FVKESK. This CDR3 is built from 15 residues.

J is TRBJ2-1 and V is TRBV5-6; D unclear. Trimming took off 0 bases at V and 1 base at J, with 11 bases between the two ends. Germline V gene data show CDR1 as SGHDT and CDR2 as YYEEEE. This CDR3 is 16 amino acids long. The CDR3 is CASSLAAVGSYNEQFF. CDR3 nucleotide sequence: TGTGCCAGCAGCTTGGCCGCGGTAGGGTCCTACAATGAGCAGTTCTTC.

The rearrangement links TRBV7-6 to TRBJ2-1; 10 nucleotides line up with TRBD2. This CDR3 region has 15 residues. The ends lost 0 bases at V and 6 bases at J; junction bases unmatched: 2. Germline V gives CDR1 SGHVS, CDR2 FNYEAQ. The CDR3 loop reads CASSLALAGANEQFF. CDR3 sequence (DNA): TGTGCCAGCAGCTTAGCGCTAGCGGGGGCCAATGAGCAGTTCTTC.

The J gene is TRBJ2-1, the V gene TRBV9; D is possibly TRBD2 (5 bases). Trimming cost V 2 bases and J 9 bases, with 15 bases left between them. Germline V gene sequence: CDR1 SGDLS, CDR2 YYNGEE. The CDR3 loop spans 14 amino acids. CDR3 residues: CASSVEGDLVEQFF. For the CDR3, the DNA is TGTGCCAGCAGCGTTGAGGGAGATCTCGTTGAGCAGTTCTTC.

This chain's CDR3 is CASSQEQRGNVYEQYF. The CDR3 bases are TGCGCCAGCAGCCAAGAGCAGCGGGGGAACGTCTACGAGCAGTACTTC. The chain is built from TRBV4-1 and TRBJ2-7; 8 nucleotides match TRBD2. Germline V gene sequence: CDR1 MGHRA, CDR2 YSYEKL. This CDR3 spans 16 amino acids. The V and J ends lost 0 bases and 3 bases, in that order; junction bases with no gene match: 7.

This clone has more than one count but fewer than ten. The rearrangement joins TRBV5-6 to TRBJ1-1, with D tentatively TRBD1 (5 bases). The ends were cut back, 7 bases at V and 1 base at J, with 11 bases in the middle. Germline lookup yields CDR1 SGHDT and CDR2 YYEEEE. The CDR3 length is 13 residues. CDR3 protein: CASAIGGNTEAFF. The CDR3 DNA is TGTGCCAGCGCAATTGGGGGGAACACTGAAGCTTTCTTT.

The rearrangement joins TRBV7-6 to TRBJ2-5; D perhaps matches TRBD1 (5 bases). The CDR3 runs to 14 residues. Germline V gene data show CDR1 as SGHVS and CDR2 as FNYEAQ. V lost 3 bases to trimming and J lost 4 bases, with 12 bases between them. As DNA, the CDR3 is TGTGCCAGCAGCTTTTTGGTGCAGGGAGAGACCCAGTACTTC. It encodes CASSFLVQGETQYF.